The source of this T cell receptor (beta chain) is a study of technical replicates of blood from a few donors. Germline V gene data show CDR1 as MNHNS and CDR2 as SASEGT. Trimming took 4 bases from V and 4 from J; bases not matched to a gene: 4. There are 16 residues in the CDR3. Produced via immunoSEQ multiplex PCR; TCRdb's table is partial and in-frame only. Found here are over 70,000 clones, about 96% of them singletons; the top ten hold over 0.2%. The source of this sequence is a human donor in good health. The chain couples TRBV6-1 to TRBJ2-3, with 14 nucleotides matching TRBD2. Sequencing was carried out using T cells isolated from PBMCs. This CDR3 reads CASSGGLAGGADTQYF. The DNA for the CDR3 is TGTGCCAGCAGTGGAGGACTAGCGGGGGGTGCAGATACGCAGTATTTT.